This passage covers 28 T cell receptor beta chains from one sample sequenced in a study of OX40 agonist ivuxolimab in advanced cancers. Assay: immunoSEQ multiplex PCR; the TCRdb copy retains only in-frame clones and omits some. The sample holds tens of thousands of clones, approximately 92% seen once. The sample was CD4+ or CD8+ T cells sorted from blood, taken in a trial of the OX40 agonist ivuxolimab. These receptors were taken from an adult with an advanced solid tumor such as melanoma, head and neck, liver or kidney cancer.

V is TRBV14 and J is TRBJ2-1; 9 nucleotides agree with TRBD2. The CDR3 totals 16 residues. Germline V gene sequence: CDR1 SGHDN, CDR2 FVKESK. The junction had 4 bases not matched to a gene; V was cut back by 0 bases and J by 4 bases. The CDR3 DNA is TGTGCCAGCAGCCAAGATACTAGCGGGTGGTACAATGAGCAGTTCTTC. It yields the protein CASSQDTSGWYNEQFF.

Here the CDR3 reads CASSDNRGRTYEQYF. CDR3 coding DNA: TGTGCCAGCAGCGATAACAGGGGGCGCACCTACGAGCAGTACTTC. The V and J genes are TRBV13 and TRBJ2-7; TRBD1 matches at 9 bases. This CDR3 is 15 amino acids long. From germline, CDR1 is PRHDT and CDR2 FYEKMQ (reference sequence). V lost 5 bases and J lost 2; bases outside the gene matches: 7.

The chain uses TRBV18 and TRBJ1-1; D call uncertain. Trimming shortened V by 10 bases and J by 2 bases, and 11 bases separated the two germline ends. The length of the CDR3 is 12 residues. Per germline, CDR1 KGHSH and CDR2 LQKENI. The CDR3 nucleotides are TGTGCCACCGGAAGGAGTAACACTGAAGCTTTCTTT. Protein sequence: CATGRSNTEAFF.

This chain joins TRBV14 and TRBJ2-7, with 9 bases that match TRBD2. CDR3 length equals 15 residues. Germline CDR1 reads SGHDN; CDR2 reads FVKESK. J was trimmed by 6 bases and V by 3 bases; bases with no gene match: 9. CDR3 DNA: TGTGCCAGCAGCCAGGAGAGGGGACTAGCCGGCGAGCAGTACTTC. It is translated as CASSQERGLAGEQYF.

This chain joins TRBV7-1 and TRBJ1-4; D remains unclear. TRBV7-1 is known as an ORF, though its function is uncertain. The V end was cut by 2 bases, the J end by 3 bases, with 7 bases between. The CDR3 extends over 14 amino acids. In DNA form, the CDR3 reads TGTGCCAGCAGCTCAACTGAGGCTAATGAAAAACTGTTTTTT. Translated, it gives CASSSTEANEKLFF.

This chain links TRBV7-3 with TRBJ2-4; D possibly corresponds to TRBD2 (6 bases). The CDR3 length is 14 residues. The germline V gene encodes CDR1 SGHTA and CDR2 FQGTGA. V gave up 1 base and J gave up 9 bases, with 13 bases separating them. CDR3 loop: CASSLSGGAGIQYF. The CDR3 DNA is TGTGCCAGCAGCTTAAGCGGAGGGGCGGGCATTCAGTACTTC.

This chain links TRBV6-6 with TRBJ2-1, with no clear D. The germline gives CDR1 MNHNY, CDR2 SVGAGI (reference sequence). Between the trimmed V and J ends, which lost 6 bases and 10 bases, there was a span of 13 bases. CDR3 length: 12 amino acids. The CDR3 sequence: CASRTHPLEQFF. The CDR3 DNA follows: TGTGCCAGCAGGACTCACCCTTTGGAGCAGTTCTTC.

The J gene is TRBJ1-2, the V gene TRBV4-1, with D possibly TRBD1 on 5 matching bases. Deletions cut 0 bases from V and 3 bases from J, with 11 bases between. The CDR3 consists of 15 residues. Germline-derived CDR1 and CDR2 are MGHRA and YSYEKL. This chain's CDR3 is CASSQDFGGHYGYTF. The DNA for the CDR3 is TGCGCCAGCAGCCAAGATTTCGGGGGTCACTATGGCTACACCTTC.

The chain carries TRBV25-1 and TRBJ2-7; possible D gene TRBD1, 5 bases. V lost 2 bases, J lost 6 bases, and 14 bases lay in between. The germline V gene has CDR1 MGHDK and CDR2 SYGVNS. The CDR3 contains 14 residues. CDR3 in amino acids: CASSETGSLFEQYF. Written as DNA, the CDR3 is TGTGCCAGCAGTGAAACAGGATCCCTCTTCGAGCAGTACTTC.

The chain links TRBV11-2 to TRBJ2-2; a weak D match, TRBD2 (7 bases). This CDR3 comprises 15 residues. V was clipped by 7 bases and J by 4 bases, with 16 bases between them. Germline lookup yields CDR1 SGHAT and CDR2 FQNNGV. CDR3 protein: CASTLGGRGTGELFF. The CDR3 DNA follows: TGTGCCAGCACCCTCGGGGGGCGGGGCACCGGGGAGCTGTTTTTT.

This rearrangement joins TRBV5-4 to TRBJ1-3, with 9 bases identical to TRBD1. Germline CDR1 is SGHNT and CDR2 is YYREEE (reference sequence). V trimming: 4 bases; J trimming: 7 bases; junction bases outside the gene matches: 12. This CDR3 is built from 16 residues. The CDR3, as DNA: TGTGCCAGCAGCCGAACCGGACAGGGGATAAGGAACACCATATATTTT. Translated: CASSRTGQGIRNTIYF.

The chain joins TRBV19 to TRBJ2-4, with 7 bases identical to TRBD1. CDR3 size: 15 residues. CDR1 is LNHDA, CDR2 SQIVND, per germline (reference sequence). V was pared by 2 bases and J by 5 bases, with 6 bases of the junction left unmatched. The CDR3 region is CASSISRQGENIQYF. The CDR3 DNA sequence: TGTGCCAGTAGTATATCAAGGCAGGGGGAAAACATTCAGTACTTC.

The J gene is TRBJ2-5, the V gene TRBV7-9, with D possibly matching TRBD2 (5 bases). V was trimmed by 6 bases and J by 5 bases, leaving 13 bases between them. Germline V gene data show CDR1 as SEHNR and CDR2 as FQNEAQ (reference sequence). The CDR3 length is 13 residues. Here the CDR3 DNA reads TGTGCCAGCAGAAAGGACTCCATCGAGACCCAGTACTTC. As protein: CASRKDSIETQYF.

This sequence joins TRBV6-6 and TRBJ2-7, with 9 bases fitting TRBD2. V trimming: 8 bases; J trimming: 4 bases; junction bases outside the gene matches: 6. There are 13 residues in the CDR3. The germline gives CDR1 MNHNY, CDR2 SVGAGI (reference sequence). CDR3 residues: CASASGRRYEQYF. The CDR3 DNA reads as TGTGCCAGCGCAAGCGGGAGGAGGTACGAGCAGTACTTC.

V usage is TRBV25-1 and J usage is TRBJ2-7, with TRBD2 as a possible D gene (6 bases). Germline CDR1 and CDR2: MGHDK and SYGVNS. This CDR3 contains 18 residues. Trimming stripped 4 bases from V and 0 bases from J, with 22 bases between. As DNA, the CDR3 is TGTGCCAGCAGTGCATATTATCCGGGACTCCCCTACTCCTACGAGCAGTACTTC. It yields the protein CASSAYYPGLPYSYEQYF.

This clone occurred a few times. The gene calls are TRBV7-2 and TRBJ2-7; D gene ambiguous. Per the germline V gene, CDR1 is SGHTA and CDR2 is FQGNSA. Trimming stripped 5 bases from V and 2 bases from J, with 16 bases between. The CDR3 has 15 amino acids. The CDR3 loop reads CASSPTTLGTYEQYF. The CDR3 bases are TGTGCCAGCAGCCCGACCACCCTGGGGACCTACGAGCAGTACTTC. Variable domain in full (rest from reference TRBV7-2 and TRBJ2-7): GAGVSQSPSNKVTEKGKDVELRCDPISGHTALYWYRQSLGQGLEFLIYFQGNSAPDKSGLPSDRFSAERTGGSVSTLTIQRTQQEDSAVYLCASSPTTLGTYEQYFGPGTRLTVT.

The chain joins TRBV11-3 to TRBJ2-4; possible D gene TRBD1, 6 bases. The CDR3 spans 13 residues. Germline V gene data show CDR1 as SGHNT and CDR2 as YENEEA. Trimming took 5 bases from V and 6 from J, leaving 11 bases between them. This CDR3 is CASSMGQLNIQYF. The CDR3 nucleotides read TGTGCCAGCAGCATGGGACAATTAAACATTCAGTACTTC.

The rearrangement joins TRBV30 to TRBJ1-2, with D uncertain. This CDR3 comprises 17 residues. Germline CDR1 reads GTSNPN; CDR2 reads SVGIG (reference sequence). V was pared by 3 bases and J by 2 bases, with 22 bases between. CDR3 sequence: CAWRGTRELMLNYGYTF. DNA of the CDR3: TGTGCCTGGAGGGGTACGAGGGAGCTCATGCTGAACTATGGCTACACCTTC. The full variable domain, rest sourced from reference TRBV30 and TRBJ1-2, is SQTIHQWPATLVQPVGSPLSLECTVEGTSNPNLYWYRQAAGRGLQLLFYSVGIGQISSEVPQNLSASRPQDRQFILSSKKLLLSDSGFYLCAWRGTRELMLNYGYTFGSGTRLTVV.

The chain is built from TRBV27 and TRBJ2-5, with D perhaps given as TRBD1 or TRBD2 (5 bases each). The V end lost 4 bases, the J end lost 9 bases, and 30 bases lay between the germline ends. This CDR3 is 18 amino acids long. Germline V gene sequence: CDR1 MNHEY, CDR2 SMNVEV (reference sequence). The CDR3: CASSSALLFPGRKRAQYF. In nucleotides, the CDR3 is TGTGCCAGCAGTTCCGCCTTACTTTTTCCGGGACGGAAAAGAGCCCAGTACTTC.

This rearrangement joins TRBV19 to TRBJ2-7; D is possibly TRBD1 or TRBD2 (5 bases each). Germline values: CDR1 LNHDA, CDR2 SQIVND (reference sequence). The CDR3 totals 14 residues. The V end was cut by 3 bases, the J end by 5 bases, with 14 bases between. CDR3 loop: CASSIGTANDEQYF. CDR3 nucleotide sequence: TGTGCCAGTAGTATCGGGACGGCGAATGACGAGCAGTACTTC.

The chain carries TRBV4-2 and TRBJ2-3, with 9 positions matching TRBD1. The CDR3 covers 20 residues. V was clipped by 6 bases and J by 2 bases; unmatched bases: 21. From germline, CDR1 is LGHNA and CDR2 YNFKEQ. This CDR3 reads CASRRRQGGISGAHTDTQYF. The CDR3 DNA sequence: TGTGCCAGCAGACGAAGACAGGGGGGTATCTCGGGAGCTCACACAGATACGCAGTATTTT.

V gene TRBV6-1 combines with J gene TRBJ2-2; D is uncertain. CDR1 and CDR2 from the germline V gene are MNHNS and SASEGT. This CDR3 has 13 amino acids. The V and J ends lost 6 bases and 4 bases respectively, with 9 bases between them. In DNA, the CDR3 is TGTGCCAGCAGGGTTTCCATCACCGGGGAGCTGTTTTTT. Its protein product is CASRVSITGELFF.

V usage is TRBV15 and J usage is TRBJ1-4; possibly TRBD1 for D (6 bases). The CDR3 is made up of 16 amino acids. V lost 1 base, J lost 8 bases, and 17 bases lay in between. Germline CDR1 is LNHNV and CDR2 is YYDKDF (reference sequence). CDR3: CATSRGFGGTGEKLFF. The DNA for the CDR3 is TGTGCCACCAGCAGAGGTTTCGGGGGCACGGGGGAAAAACTGTTTTTT.

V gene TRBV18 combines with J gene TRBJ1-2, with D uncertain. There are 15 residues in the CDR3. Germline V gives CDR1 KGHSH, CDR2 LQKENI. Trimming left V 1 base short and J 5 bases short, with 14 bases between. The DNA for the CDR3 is TGTGCCAGCTCACCACGGACCCTGCCTTGGTATGGCTACACCTTC. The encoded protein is CASSPRTLPWYGYTF.

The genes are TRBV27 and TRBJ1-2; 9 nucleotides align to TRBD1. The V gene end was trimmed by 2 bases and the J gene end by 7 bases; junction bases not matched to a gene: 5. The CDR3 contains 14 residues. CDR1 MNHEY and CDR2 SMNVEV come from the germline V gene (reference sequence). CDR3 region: CASSLKQGALGYTF. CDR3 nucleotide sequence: TGTGCCAGCAGTTTAAAACAGGGGGCGCTTGGCTACACCTTC.

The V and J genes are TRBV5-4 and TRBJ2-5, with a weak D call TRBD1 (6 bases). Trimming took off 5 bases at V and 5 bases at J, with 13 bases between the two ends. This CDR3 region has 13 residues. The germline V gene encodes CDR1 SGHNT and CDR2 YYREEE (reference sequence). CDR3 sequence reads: CASRPQGQETQYF. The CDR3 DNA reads TGTGCCAGCAGGCCGCAGGGGCAGGAGACCCAGTACTTC.

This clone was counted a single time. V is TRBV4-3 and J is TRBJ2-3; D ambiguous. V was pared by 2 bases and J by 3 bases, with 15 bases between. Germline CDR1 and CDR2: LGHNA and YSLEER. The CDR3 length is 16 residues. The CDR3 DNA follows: TGCGCCAGCAGCCAATCGGGCCTTTTACGGACAGATACGCAGTATTTT. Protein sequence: CASSQSGLLRTDTQYF.

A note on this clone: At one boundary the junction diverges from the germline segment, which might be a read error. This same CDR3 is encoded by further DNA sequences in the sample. CDR3 nucleotide sequence: TGTGCCAGCGCGGCAGGAAGCTCCTACGAGCAGTACTTC. Translation gives CASAAGSSYEQYF. The V and J genes are TRBV10-1 and TRBJ2-7; D is uncertain. From germline, CDR1 is WNHNN and CDR2 SYGVQD (reference sequence). This CDR3 has 13 residues.